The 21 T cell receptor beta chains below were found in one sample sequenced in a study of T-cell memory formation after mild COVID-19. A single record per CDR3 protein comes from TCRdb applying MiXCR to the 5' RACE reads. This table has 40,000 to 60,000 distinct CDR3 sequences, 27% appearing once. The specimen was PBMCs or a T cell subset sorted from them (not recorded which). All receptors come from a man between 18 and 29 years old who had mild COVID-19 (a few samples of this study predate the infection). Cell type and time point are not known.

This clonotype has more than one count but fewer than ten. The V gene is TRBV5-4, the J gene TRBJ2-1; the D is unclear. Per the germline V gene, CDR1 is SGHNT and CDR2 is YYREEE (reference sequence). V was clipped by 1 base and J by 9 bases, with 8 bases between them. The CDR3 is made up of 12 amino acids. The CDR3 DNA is TGTGCCAGCAGCTTGCAAGCACCTGAGCAGTTCTTC. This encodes CASSLQAPEQFF.

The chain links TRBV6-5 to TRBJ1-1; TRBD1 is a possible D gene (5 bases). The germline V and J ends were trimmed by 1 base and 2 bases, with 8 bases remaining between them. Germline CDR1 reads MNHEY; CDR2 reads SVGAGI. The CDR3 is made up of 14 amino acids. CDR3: CASSYYGANTEAFF. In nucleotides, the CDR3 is TGTGCCAGCAGTTACTATGGGGCAAACACTGAAGCTTTCTTT.

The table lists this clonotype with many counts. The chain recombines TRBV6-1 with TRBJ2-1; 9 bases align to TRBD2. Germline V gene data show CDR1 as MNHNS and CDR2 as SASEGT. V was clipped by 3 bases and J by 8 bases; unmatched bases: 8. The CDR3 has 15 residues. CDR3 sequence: CASSESSGGPDEQFF. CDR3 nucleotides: TGTGCCAGCAGTGAGAGTAGCGGGGGTCCGGATGAGCAGTTCTTC.

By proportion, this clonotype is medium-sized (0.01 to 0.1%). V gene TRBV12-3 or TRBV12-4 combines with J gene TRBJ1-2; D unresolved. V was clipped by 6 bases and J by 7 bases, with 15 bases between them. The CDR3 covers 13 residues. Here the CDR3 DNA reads TGTGCCAGCAGCCAAAACCCCCCCGGTGGCTACACCTTC. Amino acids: CASSQNPPGGYTF.

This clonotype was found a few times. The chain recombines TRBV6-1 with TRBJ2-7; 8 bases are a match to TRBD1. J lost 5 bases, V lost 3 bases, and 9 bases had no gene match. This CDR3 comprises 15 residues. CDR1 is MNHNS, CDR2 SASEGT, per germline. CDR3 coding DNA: TGTGCCAGCAGTGATAACCCAGGACAGGGCGACGAGCAGTACTTC. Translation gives CASSDNPGQGDEQYF.

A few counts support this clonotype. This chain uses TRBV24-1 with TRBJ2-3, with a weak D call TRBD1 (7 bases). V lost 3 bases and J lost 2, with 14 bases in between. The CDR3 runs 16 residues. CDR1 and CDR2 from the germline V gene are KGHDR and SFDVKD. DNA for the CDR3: TGTGCCACCAGTGATCCTGGAGGGGGCATCACAGATACGCAGTATTTT. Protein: CATSDPGGGITDTQYF.

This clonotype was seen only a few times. The CDR3 reads CASSLSVYQETQYF. The CDR3 coding sequence is TGTGCCAGCAGTTTATCAGTGTACCAAGAGACCCAGTACTTC. The chain links TRBV27 to TRBJ2-5; D gene unclear. The CDR3 consists of 14 residues. V shed 0 bases and J shed 0 bases, with 5 bases lying between them. Germline V gives CDR1 MNHEY, CDR2 SMNVEV (reference sequence).

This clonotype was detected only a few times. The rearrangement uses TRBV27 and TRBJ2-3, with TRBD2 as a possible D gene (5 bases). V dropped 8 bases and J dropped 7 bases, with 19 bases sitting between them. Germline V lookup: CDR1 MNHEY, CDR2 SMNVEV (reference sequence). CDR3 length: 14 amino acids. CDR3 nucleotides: TGTGCCAGCGGACGGGAACCGTACACCAATACGCAGTATTTT. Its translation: CASGREPYTNTQYF.

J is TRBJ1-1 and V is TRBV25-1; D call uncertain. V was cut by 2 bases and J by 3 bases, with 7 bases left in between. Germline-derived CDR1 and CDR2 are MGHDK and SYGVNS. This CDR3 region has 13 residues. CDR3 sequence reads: CASSEGGHTEAFF. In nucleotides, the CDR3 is TGTGCCAGCAGTGAAGGTGGGCACACTGAAGCTTTCTTT.

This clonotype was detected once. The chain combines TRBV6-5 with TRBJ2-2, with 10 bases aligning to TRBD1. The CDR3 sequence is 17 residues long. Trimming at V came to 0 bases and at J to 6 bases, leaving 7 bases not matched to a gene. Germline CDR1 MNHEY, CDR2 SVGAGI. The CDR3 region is CASSYSSGTGVAGELFF. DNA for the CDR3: TGTGCCAGCAGTTACTCGTCGGGGACAGGGGTAGCCGGGGAGCTGTTTTTT.

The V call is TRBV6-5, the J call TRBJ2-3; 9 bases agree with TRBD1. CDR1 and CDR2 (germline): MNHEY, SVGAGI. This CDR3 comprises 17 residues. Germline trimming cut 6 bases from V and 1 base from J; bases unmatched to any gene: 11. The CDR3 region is CASSHEVDRGGTDTQYF. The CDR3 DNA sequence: TGTGCCAGCAGCCACGAAGTCGACAGGGGGGGCACAGATACGCAGTATTTT.

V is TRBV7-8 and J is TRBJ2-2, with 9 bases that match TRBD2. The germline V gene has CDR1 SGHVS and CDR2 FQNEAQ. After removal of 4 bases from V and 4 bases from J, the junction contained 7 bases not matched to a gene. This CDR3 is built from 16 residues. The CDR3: CASSSASGGSTGELFF. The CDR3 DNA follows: TGTGCCAGCAGCTCCGCAAGCGGGGGGAGCACCGGGGAGCTGTTTTTT.

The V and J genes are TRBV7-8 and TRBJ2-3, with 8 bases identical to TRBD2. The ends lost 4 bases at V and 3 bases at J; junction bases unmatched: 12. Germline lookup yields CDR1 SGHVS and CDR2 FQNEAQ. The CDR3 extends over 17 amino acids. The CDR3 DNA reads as TGTGCCAGCAGCTCCCGGGGAGCGGGGGTATTAACAGATACGCAGTATTTT. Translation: CASSSRGAGVLTDTQYF. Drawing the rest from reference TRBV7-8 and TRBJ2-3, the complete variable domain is GAGVSQSPRYKVAKRGQDVALRCDPISGHVSLFWYQQALGQGPEFLTYFQNEAQLDKSGLPSDRFFAERPEGSVSTLKIQRTQQEDSAVYLCASSSRGAGVLTDTQYFGPGTRLTVL.

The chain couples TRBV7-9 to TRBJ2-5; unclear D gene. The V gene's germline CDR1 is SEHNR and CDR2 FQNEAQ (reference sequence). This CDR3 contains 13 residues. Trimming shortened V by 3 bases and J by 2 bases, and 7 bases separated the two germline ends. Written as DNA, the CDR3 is TGTGCCAGCAGCTTGGTCGGTCAAGAGACCCAGTACTTC. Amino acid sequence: CASSLVGQETQYF.

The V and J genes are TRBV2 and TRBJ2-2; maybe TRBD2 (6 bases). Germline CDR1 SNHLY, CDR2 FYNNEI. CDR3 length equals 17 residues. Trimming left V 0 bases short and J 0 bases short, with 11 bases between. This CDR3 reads CASSEALGRSNTGELFF. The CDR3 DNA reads TGTGCCAGCAGTGAAGCGCTTGGGAGGTCGAACACCGGGGAGCTGTTTTTT. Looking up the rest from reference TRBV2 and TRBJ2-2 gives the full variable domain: EPEVTQTPSHQVTQMGQEVILRCVPISNHLYFYWYRQILGQKVEFLVSFYNNEISEKSEIFDDQFSVERPDGSNFTLKIRSTKLEDSAMYFCASSEALGRSNTGELFFGEGSRLTVL.

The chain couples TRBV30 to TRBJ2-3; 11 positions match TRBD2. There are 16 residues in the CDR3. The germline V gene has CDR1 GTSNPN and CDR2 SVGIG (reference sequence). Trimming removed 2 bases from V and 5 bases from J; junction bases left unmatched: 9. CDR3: CAWSSGLAGGRDTQYF. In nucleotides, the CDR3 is TGTGCCTGGAGTTCCGGACTAGCGGGCGGGAGAGATACGCAGTATTTT.

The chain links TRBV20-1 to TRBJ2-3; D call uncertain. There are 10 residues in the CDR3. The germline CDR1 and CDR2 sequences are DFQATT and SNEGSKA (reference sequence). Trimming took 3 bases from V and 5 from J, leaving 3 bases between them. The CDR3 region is CSARLDTQYF. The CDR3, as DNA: TGCAGTGCTAGGCTAGATACGCAGTATTTT.

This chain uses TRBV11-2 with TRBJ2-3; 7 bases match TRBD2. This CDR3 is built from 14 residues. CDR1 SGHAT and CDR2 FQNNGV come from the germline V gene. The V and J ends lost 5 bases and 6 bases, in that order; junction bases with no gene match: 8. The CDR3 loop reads CASSLRLAADTQYF. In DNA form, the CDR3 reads TGTGCCAGCAGCCTTAGACTAGCCGCGGATACGCAGTATTTT.

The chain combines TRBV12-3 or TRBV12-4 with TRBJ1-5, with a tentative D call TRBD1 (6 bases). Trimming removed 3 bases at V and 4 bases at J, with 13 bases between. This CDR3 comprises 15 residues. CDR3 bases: TGTGCCAGCAGTTTCCGAGGGAGGGGGAATCAGCCCCAGCATTTT. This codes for CASSFRGRGNQPQHF.

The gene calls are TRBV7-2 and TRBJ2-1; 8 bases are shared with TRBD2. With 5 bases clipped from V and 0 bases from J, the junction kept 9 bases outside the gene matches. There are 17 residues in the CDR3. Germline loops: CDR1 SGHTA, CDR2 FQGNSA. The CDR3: CASSQGIGGASYNEQFF. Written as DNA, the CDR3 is TGTGCCAGCAGCCAGGGGATCGGGGGGGCCTCCTACAATGAGCAGTTCTTC.

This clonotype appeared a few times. CDR3 protein: CASSQDLGNEQFF. CDR3 nucleotides: TGTGCCAGCAGCCAAGATTTGGGAAATGAGCAGTTCTTC. V usage is TRBV4-2 and J usage is TRBJ2-1; no firm D call. Germline V lookup: CDR1 LGHNA, CDR2 YNFKEQ. V lost 0 bases and J 7 bases, leaving 7 bases between the germline ends. CDR3 length equals 13 residues.